Below, one TCR beta chain is given with its context. The sample belongs to a study of blood T cell repertoires in COVID-19. In the study overall: T cells, B-cell-depleted T cells, or PBMCs provided the cDNA or gDNA that served as material.

Germline CDR1 KGHSH, CDR2 LQKENI. With 3 bases removed from V and 5 bases from J, the gap between germline ends came to 16 bases. The CDR3 spans 15 residues. This table comes from immunoSEQ multiplex PCR, and its TCRdb copy is limited to in-frame clones, with some not included. Among about 120,000 clones listed, approximately 87% were seen once. The rearrangement uses TRBV18 and TRBJ1-1; perhaps TRBD1 as D (6 bases). The sequence was obtained from a woman aged 50 to 60 with acute or convalescent COVID-19. Sequenced material: peripheral blood. CDR3 coding DNA: TGTGCCAGCTCACCCCCCGCAGGGGCTGGGACTGAAGCTTTCTTT. Amino acids: CASSPPAGAGTEAFF.